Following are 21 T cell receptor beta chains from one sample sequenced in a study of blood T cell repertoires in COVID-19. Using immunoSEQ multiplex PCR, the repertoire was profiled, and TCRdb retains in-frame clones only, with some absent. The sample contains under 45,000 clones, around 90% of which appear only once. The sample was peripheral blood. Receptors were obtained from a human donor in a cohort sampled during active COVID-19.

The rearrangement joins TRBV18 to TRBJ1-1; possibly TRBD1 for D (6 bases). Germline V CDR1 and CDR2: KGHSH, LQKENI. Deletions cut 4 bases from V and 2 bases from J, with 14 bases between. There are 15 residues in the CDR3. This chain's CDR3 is CASSLKTGPNTEAFF. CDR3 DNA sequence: TGTGCCAGCTCACTAAAGACAGGTCCTAACACTGAAGCTTTCTTT.

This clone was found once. The chain's CDR3 is CASSAGTSTFHEQYF. In DNA form, the CDR3 reads TGTGCCAGTAGTGCGGGGACTAGCACGTTCCACGAGCAGTACTTC. V and J are TRBV19 and TRBJ2-7; TRBD2 matches at 9 bases. Unmatched junction bases numbered 10, after V lost 5 bases and J lost 5 bases. Germline loops: CDR1 LNHDA, CDR2 SQIVND (reference sequence). This CDR3 is built from 15 residues.

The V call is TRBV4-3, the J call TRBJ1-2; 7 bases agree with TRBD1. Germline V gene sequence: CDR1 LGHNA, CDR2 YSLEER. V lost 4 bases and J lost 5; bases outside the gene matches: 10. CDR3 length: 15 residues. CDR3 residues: CASSPSRQGRYGYTF. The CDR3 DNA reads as TGCGCCAGCAGCCCCTCTCGACAGGGCCGGTATGGCTACACCTTC.

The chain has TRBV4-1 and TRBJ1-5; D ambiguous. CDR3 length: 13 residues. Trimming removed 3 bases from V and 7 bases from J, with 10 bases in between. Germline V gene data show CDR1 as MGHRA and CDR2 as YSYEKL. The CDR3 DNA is TGCGCCAGCAGCCAGGGCAAGAGACAGCCCCAGCATTTT. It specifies CASSQGKRQPQHF.

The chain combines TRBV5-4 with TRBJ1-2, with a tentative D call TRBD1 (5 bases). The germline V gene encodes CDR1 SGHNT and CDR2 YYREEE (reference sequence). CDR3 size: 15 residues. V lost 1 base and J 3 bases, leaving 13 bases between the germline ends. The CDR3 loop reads CASSLWGGADYGYTF. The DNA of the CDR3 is TGTGCCAGCAGCTTGTGGGGAGGGGCCGACTATGGCTACACCTTC. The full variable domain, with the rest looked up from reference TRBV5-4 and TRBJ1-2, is ETGVTQSPTHLIKTRGQQVTLRCSSQSGHNTVSWYQQALGQGPQFIFQYYREEENGRGNFPPRFSGLQFPNYSSELNVNALELDDSALYLCASSLWGGADYGYTFGSGTRLTVV.

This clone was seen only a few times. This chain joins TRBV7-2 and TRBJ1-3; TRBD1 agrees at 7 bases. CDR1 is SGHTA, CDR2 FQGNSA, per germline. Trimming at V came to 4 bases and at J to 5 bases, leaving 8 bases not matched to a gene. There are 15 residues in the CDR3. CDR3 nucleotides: TGTGCCAGCAGCTCGGACAGGCCACCAAGAAACACCATATATTTT. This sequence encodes CASSSDRPPRNTIYF.

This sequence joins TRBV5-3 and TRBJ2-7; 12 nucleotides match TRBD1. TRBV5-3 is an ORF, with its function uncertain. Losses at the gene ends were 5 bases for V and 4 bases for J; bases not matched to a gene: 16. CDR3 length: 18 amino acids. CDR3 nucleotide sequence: TGTGCCAGAAGACCTTCAATTTACCGGGACAGGGGGCCTTACGAGCAGTACTTC. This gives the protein CARRPSIYRDRGPYEQYF.

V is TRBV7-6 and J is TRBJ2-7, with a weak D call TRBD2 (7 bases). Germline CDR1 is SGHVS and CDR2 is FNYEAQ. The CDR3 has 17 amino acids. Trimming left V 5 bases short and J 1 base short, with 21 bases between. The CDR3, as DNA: TGTGCCAGCAGCCCCCGGTCTGACGGGGGGCCGTCCTACGAGCAGTACTTC. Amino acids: CASSPRSDGGPSYEQYF.

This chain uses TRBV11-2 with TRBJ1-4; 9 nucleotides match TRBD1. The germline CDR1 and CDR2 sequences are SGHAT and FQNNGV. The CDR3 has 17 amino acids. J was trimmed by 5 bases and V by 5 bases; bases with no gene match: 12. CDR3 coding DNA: TGTGCCAGCAGCCCGATATCCGGACAGGGGTTCAATGAAAAACTGTTTTTT. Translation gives CASSPISGQGFNEKLFF.

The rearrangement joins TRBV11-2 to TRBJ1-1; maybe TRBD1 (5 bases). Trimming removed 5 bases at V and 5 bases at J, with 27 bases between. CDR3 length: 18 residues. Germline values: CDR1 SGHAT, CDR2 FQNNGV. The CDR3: CASSPQIWGRRGKTEAFF. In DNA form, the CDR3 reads TGTGCCAGCAGCCCCCAAATCTGGGGCAGGAGGGGTAAGACTGAAGCTTTCTTT.

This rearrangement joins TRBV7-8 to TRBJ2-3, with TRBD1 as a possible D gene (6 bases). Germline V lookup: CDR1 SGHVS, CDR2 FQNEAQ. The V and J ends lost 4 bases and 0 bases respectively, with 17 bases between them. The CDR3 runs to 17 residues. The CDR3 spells CASSSIQGTTSTDTQYF. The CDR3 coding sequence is TGTGCCAGCAGCTCTATACAGGGAACCACTAGCACAGATACGCAGTATTTT. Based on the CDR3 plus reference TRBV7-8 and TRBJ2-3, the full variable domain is GAGVSQSPRYKVAKRGQDVALRCDPISGHVSLFWYQQALGQGPEFLTYFQNEAQLDKSGLPSDRFFAERPEGSVSTLKIQRTQQEDSAVYLCASSSIQGTTSTDTQYFGPGTRLTVL.

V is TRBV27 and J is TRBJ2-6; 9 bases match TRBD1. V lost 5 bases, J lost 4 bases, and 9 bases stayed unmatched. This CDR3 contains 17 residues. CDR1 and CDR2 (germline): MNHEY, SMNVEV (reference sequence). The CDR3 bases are TGTGCCAGCAGTCCCCGGGACAGGGTAACAGGGGCCAACGTCCTGACTTTC. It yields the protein CASSPRDRVTGANVLTF. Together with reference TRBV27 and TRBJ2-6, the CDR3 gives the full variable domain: EAQVTQNPRYLITVTGKKLTVTCSQNMNHEYMSWYRQDPGLGLRQIYYSMNVEVTDKGDVPEGYKVSRKEKRNFPLILESPSPNQTSLYFCASSPRDRVTGANVLTFGAGSRLTVL.

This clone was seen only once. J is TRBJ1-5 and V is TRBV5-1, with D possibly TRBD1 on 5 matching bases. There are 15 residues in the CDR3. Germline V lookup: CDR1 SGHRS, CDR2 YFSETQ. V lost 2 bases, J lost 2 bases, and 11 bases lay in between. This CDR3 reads CASSFSREGNQPQHF. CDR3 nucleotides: TGCGCCAGCAGCTTTTCCAGGGAAGGCAATCAGCCCCAGCATTTT.

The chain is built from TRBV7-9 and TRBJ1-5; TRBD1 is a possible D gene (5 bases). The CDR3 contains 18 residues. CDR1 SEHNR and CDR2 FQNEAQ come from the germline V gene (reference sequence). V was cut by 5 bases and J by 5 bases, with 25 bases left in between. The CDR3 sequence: CASSLLGQGFDWDQPQHF. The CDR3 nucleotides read TGTGCCAGCAGCCTCCTCGGCCAGGGTTTTGATTGGGATCAGCCCCAGCATTTT.

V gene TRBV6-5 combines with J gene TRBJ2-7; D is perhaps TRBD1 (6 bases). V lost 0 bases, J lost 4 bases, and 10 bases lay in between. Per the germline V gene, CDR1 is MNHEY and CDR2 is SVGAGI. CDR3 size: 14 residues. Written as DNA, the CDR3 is TGTGCCAGCAGTTACTCTCCCCAGGGGTACGAGCAGTACTTC. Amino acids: CASSYSPQGYEQYF.

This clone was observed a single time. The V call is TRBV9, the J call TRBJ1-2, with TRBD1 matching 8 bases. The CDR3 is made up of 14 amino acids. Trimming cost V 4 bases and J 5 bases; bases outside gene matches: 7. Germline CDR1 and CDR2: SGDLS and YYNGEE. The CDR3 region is CASSPETGGYGYTF. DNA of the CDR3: TGTGCCAGCAGCCCGGAAACAGGGGGGTATGGCTACACCTTC.

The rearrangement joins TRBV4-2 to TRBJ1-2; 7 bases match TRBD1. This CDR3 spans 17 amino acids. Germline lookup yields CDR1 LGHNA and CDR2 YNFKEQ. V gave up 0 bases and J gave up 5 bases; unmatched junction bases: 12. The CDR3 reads CASSQDPLKQGWYGYTF. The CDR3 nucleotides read TGTGCCAGCAGCCAAGATCCCTTAAAACAGGGGTGGTATGGCTACACCTTC.

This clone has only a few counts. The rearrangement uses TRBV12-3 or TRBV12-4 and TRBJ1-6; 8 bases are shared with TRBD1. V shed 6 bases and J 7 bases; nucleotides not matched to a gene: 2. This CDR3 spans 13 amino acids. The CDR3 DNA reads TGTGCCAGCAGACGGACAGGGAATTCACCCCTCCACTTT. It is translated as CASRRTGNSPLHF.

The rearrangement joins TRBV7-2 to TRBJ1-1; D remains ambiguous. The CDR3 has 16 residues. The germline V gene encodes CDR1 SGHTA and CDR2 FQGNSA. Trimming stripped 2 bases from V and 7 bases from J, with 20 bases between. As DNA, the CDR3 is TGTGCCAGCAGCTTATTAGGGAGAGAGAGAAGCGGTGAAGCTTTCTTT. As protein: CASSLLGRERSGEAFF.

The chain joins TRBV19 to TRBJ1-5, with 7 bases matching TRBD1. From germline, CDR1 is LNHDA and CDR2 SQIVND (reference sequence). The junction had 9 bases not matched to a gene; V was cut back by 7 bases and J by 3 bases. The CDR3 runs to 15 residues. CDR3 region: CASNRDSAANQPQHF. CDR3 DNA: TGTGCCAGTAACAGGGACAGCGCCGCCAATCAGCCCCAGCATTTT.

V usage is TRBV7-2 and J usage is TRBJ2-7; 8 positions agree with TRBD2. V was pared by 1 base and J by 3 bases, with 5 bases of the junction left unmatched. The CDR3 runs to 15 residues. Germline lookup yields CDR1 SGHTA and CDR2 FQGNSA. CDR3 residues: CASSLGGGRHYEQYF. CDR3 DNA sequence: TGTGCCAGCAGCTTAGGCGGGGGGCGACACTACGAGCAGTACTTC.